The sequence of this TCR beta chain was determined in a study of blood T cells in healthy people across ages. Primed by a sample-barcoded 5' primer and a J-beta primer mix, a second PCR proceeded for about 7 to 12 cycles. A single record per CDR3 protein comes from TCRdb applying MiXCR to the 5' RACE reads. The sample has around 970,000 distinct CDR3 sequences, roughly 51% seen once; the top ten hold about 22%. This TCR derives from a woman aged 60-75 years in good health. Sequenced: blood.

DNA of the CDR3: TGTGCCACCAGCGGGGGAGACTATGGCTACACCTTC. Translation gives CATSGGDYGYTF. The chain recombines TRBV15 with TRBJ1-2, with a weak D call TRBD1 (5 bases). CDR1 and CDR2 (germline): LNHNV, YYDKDF (reference sequence). There are 12 residues in the CDR3. V shed 5 bases and J shed 3 bases, with 7 bases lying between them. The full variable domain, its missing parts supplied by reference TRBV15 and TRBJ1-2, is DAMVIQNPRYQVTQFGKPVTLSCSQTLNHNVMYWYQQKSSQAPKLLFHYYDKDFNNEADTPDNFQSRRPNTSFCFLDIRSPGLGDTAMYLCATSGGDYGYTFGSGTRLTVV.